The clone carrying this T cell receptor (beta chain) was recorded a few times. The antigen is unknown. This sample stems from a study of T cells in Graves' hyperthyroidism and ophthalmopathy. This CDR3 contains 15 residues. Trimming took 7 bases from V and 1 from J, leaving 16 bases between them. Germline V lookup: CDR1 MNHEY, CDR2 SVGAGI. Study-wide points: Most clonotypes expanded in thyroid above 0.001 were likewise present in blood. The model foresaw ophthalmopathy a median around 6.4 months prior to onset. Ophthalmopathy was distinguished from stable hyperthyroidism by 13 V-J signatures.

RNA transcripts yielded amplified TCR beta CDR3 regions. HTBI primers were employed in a first-round RT-PCR of the TCR CDR3. TCRdb recomputed calls from the multiplex PCR reads with MiXCR, one row per CDR3 protein. The table shows 750,000 to 900,000 distinct CDR3 sequences, with roughly 37% occurring only once. This receptor was identified in a man aged 18 to 30 with Graves' hyperthyroidism. The V gene is TRBV6-5, the J gene TRBJ1-1; D not certain. Input material: blood. CDR3 loop: CASTSFQATNTEAFF. DNA for the CDR3: TGTGCCAGCACCTCATTCCAGGCCACGAACACTGAAGCTTTCTTT.